The clone carrying this T cell receptor beta chain was seen at least ten times. CDR1 is SNHLY, CDR2 FYNNEI, per germline. CDR3 length equals 14 residues. The V segment lost 4 bases and the J segment 1 base; nucleotides outside the gene matches: 2. Researchers took RNA transcripts and amplified the TCR beta CDR3 regions from them. A first-round RT-PCR of the TCR CDR3 used the HTBI primer set. TCRdb analysed the multiplex PCR reads with MiXCR anew, one entry per CDR3 protein. Of roughly 700,000 distinct CDR3 sequences in the sample, about 18% were seen once. The entry originates in a study of T cells in Graves' hyperthyroidism and ophthalmopathy.

The sequence was collected from a man aged 45-65 years with Graves' hyperthyroidism. The sequencing input was blood. The chain has TRBV2 and TRBJ2-3, with 7 bases matching TRBD1. The CDR3 coding sequence is TGTGCCAGCAGTGCCGGACAGGGCACAGATACGCAGTATTTT. Its translation: CASSAGQGTDTQYF.